This T cell receptor (beta chain) was profiled in a study of monozygotic twins with inflammatory bowel disease. Broader study findings: Researchers report that IBD patients shared fewer clonotypes with others than healthy twins, especially amid disease activity. Discordant twins had repertoire similarity that did not differ from that of concordant twins, possibly from limited power.

In germline, CDR1 is GTSNPN, CDR2 SVGIG (reference sequence). The length of the CDR3 is 12 residues. Template switching was used to attach UMIs, which incorporated a 6-nucleotide sample barcode. After re-calling the 5' RACE reads, TCRdb lists one entry per CDR3 protein, DNA absent. Its table lists approximately 400,000 distinct CDR3 sequences. Of note for this clonotype: Its specificity is unknown.

Per donor there was one draw, yielding a blood sample of approximately 2.5 ml. The sample taken for sequencing was blood. This TCR came from a human donor with ulcerative colitis or Crohn's disease, or a healthy co-twin of an affected twin (not recorded which). The J gene is TRBJ2-7, the V gene TRBV30. CDR3: CAWKKSSYEQYF.